This T cell receptor (beta chain) was recorded in a study of OX40 agonist ivuxolimab in advanced cancers. The data were produced by immunoSEQ multiplex PCR, yet TCRdb's version contains in-frame clones alone and is incomplete. The table lists about 76,000 clones, 85% to 90% of them singletons, with roughly 13% in the top ten. Exclusion applied to patients with autoimmune disease history or systemic immunosuppression. This CDR3 region has 18 residues. Trimming at V came to 1 base and at J to 2 bases, leaving 12 bases not matched to a gene. This receptor was taken from an adult with an advanced solid tumor such as melanoma, head and neck, liver or kidney cancer. This chain links TRBV5-3 with TRBJ2-3; 8 bases match TRBD2. TRBV5-3 is sorted into the ORF group, with uncertain function. This sample comprised CD4+ or CD8+ T cells sorted from blood, obtained in a trial of the OX40 agonist ivuxolimab. CDR3 in amino acids: CARSLWYIAGRNTDTQYF. In DNA, the CDR3 is TGTGCCAGAAGCTTGTGGTACATAGCGGGAAGAAACACAGATACGCAGTATTTT.